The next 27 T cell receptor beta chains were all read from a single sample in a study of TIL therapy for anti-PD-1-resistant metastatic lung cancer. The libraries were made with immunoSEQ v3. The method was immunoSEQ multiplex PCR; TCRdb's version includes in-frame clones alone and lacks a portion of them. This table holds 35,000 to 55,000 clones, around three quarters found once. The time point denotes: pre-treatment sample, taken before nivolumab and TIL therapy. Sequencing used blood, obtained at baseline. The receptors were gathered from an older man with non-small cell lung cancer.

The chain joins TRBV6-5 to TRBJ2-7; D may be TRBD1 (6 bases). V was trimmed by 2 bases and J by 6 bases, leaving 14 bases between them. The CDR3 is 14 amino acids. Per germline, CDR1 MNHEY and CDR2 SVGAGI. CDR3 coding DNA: TGTGCCAGCAGTTACGAGGGGACAACCCCCGAGCAGTACTTC. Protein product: CASSYEGTTPEQYF.

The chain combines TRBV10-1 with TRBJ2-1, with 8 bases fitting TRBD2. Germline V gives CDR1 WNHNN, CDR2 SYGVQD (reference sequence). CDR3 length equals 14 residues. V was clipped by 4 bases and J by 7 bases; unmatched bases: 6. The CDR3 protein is CASSAGGPSNEQFF. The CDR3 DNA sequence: TGCGCCAGCAGTGCGGGAGGGCCCTCGAATGAGCAGTTCTTC.

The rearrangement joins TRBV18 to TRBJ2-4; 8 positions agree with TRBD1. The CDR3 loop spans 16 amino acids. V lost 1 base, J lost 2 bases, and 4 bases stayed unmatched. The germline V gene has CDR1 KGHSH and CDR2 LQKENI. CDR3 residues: CASSPLQGASKNIQYF. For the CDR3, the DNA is TGTGCCAGCTCACCACTCCAGGGGGCTTCCAAAAACATTCAGTACTTC.

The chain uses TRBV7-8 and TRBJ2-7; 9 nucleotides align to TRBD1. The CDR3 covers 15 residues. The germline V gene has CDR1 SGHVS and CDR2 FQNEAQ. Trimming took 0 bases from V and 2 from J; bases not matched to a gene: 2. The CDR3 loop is CASSLAGQGPYEQYF. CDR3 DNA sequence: TGTGCCAGCAGCTTAGCGGGACAGGGCCCCTACGAGCAGTACTTC.

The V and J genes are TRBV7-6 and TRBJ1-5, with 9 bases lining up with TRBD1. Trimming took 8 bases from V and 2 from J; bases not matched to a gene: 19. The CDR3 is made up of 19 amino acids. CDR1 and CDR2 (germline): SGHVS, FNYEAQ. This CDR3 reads CASAPSGTGREYGNQPQHF. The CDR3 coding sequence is TGTGCCAGCGCCCCTTCCGGGACAGGGAGGGAATATGGCAATCAGCCCCAGCATTTT.

The CDR3 is CARGGSNQPQHF. As DNA, the CDR3 is TGTGCTAGGGGGGGGTCCAATCAGCCCCAGCATTTT. V gene TRBV21-1 combines with J gene TRBJ1-5. TRBV21-1 is annotated as a pseudogene. This CDR3 spans 12 amino acids.

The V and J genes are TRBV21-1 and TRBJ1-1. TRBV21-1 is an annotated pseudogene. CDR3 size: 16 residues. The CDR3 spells CASSLRLATIRTEAFF. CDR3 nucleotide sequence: TGTGCCAGCAGTCTCCGACTAGCTACAATTCGCACTGAAGCTTTCTTT.

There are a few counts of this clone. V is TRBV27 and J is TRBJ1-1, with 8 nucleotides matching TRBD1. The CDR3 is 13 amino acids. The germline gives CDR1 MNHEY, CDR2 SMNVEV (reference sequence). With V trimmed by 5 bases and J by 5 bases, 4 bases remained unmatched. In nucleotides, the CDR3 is TGTGCCAGCAGTAGACAGGGGAGGACTGAAGCTTTCTTT. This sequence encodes CASSRQGRTEAFF.

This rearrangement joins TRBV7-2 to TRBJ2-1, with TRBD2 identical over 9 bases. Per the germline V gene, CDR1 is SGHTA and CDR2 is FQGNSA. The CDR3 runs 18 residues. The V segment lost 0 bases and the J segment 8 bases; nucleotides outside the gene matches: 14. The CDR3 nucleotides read TGTGCCAGCAGCTTAGCGAGGTGGGGCGGGAGGGCGGTAGATGAGCAGTTCTTC. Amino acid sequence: CASSLARWGGRAVDEQFF. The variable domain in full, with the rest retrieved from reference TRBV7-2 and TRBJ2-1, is GAGVSQSPSNKVTEKGKDVELRCDPISGHTALYWYRQSLGQGLEFLIYFQGNSAPDKSGLPSDRFSAERTGGSVSTLTIQRTQQEDSAVYLCASSLARWGGRAVDEQFFGPGTRLTVL.

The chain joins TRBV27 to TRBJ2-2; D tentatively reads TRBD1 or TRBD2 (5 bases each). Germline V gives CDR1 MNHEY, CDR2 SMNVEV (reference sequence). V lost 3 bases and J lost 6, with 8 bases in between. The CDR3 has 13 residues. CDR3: CASSFGGAGELFF. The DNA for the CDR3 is TGTGCCAGCAGTTTTGGGGGAGCCGGGGAGCTGTTTTTT.

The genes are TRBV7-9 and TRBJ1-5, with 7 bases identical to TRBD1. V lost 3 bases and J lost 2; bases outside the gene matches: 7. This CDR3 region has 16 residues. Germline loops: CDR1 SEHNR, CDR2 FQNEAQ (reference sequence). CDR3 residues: CASSLGQGGGNQPQHF. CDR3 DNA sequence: TGTGCCAGCAGCTTGGGTCAGGGGGGTGGCAATCAGCCCCAGCATTTT.

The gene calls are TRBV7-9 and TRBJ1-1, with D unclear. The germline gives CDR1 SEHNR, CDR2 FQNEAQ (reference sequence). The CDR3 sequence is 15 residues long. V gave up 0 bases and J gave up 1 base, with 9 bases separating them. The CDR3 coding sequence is TGTGCCAGCAGCTTAGCCGAGGCCACGAACACTGAAGCTTTCTTT. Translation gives CASSLAEATNTEAFF.

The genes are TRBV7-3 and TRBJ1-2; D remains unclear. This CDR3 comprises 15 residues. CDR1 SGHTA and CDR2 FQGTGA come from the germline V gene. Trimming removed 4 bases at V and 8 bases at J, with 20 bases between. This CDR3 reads CASSSYQTATRGYTF. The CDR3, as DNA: TGTGCCAGCAGCTCCTACCAGACCGCGACGCGGGGCTACACCTTC.

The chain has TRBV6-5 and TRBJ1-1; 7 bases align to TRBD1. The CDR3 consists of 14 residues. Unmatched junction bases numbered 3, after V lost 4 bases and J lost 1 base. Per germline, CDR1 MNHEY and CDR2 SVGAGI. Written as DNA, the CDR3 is TGTGCCAGCAGTTTTGGGACAGCGAACACTGAAGCTTTCTTT. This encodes CASSFGTANTEAFF.

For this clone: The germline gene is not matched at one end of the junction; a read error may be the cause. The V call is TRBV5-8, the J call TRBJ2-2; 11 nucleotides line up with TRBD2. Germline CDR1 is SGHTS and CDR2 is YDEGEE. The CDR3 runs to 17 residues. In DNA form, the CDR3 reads TGCGCCAGCAGCCAATTTGGACTAGCGGGGAACACCGGGGAGCTGTTTTTT. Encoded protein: CASSQFGLAGNTGELFF.

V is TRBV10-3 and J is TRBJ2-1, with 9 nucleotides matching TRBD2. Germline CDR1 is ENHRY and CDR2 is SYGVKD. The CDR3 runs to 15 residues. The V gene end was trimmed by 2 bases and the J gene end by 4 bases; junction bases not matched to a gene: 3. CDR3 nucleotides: TGTGCCATCAGTGAGGGGACTAGCTTATACAATGAGCAGTTCTTC. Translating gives CAISEGTSLYNEQFF.

The CDR3 bases are TGCGCCAGCAGCCTTGGACTAGCGGGAGCATCAGATACGCAGTATTTT. It translates to CASSLGLAGASDTQYF. This rearrangement joins TRBV5-1 to TRBJ2-3; 13 positions agree with TRBD2. CDR1 and CDR2 (germline): SGHRS, YFSETQ. With V trimmed by 4 bases and J by 4 bases, 6 bases remained unmatched. The CDR3 is 16 residues long. Supplemented by reference TRBV5-1 and TRBJ2-3, the full variable domain reads KAGVTQTPRYLIKTRGQQVTLSCSPISGHRSVSWYQQTPGQGLQFLFEYFSETQRNKGNFPGRFSGRQFSNSRSEMNVSTLELGDSALYLCASSLGLAGASDTQYFGPGTRLTVL.

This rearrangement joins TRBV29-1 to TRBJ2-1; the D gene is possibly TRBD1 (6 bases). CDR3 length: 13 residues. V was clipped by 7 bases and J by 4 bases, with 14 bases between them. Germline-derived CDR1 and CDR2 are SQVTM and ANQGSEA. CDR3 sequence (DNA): TGCAGCGCTAGGACAGACGAATACAATGAGCAGTTCTTC. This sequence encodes CSARTDEYNEQFF.

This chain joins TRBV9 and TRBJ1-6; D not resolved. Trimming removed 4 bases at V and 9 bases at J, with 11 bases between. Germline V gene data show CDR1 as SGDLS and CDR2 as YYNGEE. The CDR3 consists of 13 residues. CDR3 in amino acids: CASSQREGSPLHF. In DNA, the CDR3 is TGTGCCAGCAGCCAACGAGAGGGTTCACCCCTCCACTTT.

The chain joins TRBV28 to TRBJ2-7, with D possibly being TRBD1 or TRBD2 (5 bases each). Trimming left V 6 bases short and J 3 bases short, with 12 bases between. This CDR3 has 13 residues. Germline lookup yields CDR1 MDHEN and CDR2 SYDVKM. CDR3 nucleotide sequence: TGTGCCAGCAGCATCGGGGCCTTCTACGAGCAGTACTTC. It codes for CASSIGAFYEQYF.

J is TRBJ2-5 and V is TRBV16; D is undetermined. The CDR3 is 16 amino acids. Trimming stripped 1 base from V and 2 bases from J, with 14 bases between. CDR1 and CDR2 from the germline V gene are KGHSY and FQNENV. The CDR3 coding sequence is TGTGCCAGCAGCCAATTGGGATTAGAAGAACAAGAGACCCAGTACTTC. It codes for CASSQLGLEEQETQYF.

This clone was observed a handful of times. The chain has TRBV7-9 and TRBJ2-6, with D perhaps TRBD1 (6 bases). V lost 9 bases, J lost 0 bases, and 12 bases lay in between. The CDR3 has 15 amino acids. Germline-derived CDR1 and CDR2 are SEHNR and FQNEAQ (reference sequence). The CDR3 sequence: CASVDSSSGANVLTF. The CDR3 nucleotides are TGTGCCAGTGTGGACAGCAGCTCTGGGGCCAACGTCCTGACTTTC.

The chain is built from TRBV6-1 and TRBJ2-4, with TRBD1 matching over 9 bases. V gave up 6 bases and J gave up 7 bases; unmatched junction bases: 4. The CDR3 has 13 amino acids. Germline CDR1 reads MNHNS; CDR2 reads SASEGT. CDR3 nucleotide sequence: TGTGCCAGCAGGGGACAGGGTAGGAACATTCAGTACTTC. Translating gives CASRGQGRNIQYF.

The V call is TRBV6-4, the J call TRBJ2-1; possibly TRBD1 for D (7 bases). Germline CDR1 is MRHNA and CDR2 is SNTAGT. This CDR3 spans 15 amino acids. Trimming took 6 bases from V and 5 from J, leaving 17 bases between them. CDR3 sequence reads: CASRARGDSDNEQFF. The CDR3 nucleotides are TGTGCCAGCAGAGCCAGGGGGGATTCCGACAATGAGCAGTTCTTC.

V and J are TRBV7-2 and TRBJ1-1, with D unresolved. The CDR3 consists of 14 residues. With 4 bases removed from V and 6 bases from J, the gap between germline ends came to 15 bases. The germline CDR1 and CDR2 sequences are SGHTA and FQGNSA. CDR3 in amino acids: CASSSSRVIPEAFF. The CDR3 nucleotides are TGTGCCAGCAGCTCCAGTCGTGTTATACCTGAAGCTTTCTTT.

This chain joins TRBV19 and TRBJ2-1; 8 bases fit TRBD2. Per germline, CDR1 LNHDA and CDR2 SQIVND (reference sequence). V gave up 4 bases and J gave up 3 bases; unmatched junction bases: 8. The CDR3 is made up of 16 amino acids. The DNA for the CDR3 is TGTGCCAGTAGTACCGGGACTAGGGCAGACTACAATGAGCAGTTCTTC. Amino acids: CASSTGTRADYNEQFF.

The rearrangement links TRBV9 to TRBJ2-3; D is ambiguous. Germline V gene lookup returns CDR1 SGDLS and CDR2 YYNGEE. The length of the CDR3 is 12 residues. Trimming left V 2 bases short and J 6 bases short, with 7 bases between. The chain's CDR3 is CASSVELDTQYF. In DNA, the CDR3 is TGTGCCAGCAGCGTCGAGTTGGATACGCAGTATTTT. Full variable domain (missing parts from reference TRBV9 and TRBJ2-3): DSGVTQTPKHLITATGQRVTLRCSPRSGDLSVYWYQQSLDQGLQFLIQYYNGEERAKGNILERFSAQQFPDLHSELNLSSLELGDSALYFCASSVELDTQYFGPGTRLTVL.